This section outlines one T cell receptor beta chain sequence together with its context. Germline V gene lookup returns CDR1 LNHDA and CDR2 SQIVND (reference sequence). Trimming pared 4 bases from V and 0 bases from J, leaving 16 bases between. The CDR3 contains 17 residues. Generated by immunoSEQ multiplex PCR, the TCRdb table keeps only in-frame clones and is missing some. The sample consists of fewer than 130,000 clones, nearly 90% of them appearing once. These data come from a study of T cell responses to AZD1222 COVID-19 vaccine. The rearrangement joins TRBV19 to TRBJ1-3, with D unclear. This sample comprised peripheral blood, obtained 28 days after the second AZD1222 dose. The sequence was collected from an adult who received the AZD1222 COVID-19 vaccine. CDR3 coding DNA: TGTGCCAGTAGTACCGTTGTGGATAGCTACTCTGGAAACACCATATATTTT. Translated: CASSTVVDSYSGNTIYF.